One and the same sample provided the 6 T cell receptor beta chains below, sequenced in a study of Ad26.COV2.S vaccination and SARS-CoV-2 variants. Using immunoSEQ multiplex PCR, the repertoire was profiled, and TCRdb retains in-frame clones only, with some absent. Seen here are around 370,000 clones, approximately 84% observed once, and the top ten hold approximately 3.5%. Treatment described: 19 received Ad26.COV2.S at low or high dose, single or two shots; about 5 received placebo; per-sample allocation not given. Following the first vaccine or placebo injection, samples were taken on day 63. The source was peripheral blood, collected in a trial of Ad26.COV2.S vaccine versus placebo. Every receptor here comes from a person aged 18-60 years who received the Ad26.COV2.S COVID-19 vaccine or a placebo.

This chain links TRBV27 with TRBJ2-7, with D tentatively TRBD1 (5 bases). The ends were cut back, 7 bases at V and 5 bases at J, with 12 bases in the middle. The germline V gene has CDR1 MNHEY and CDR2 SMNVEV (reference sequence). The CDR3 is 12 amino acids. CDR3: CASMSQGNEQYF. The CDR3 DNA reads as TGTGCCAGCATGTCTCAGGGCAACGAGCAGTACTTC.

The chain couples TRBV7-8 to TRBJ1-1; possibly TRBD1 for D (6 bases). The CDR3 totals 17 residues. Germline V gene data show CDR1 as SGHVS and CDR2 as FQNEAQ. V was shortened by 2 bases and J by 0 bases, with 16 bases between the two germline ends. The CDR3 region is CASSLREPGQLNTEAFF. CDR3 DNA: TGTGCCAGCAGCTTACGGGAACCGGGACAACTGAACACTGAAGCTTTCTTT.

In its sample, this clone was seen a few times. The gene calls are TRBV6-1 and TRBJ2-3; 7 nucleotides align to TRBD2. CDR3 length: 18 residues. Germline assignment: CDR1 MNHNS and CDR2 SASEGT. J gave up 4 bases and V 2 bases, and 15 bases lay outside the gene matches. The CDR3 coding sequence is TGTGCCAGCAGTGAATGGCGGGGTAGCGGGCTAGGGGCAGATACGCAGTATTTT. Protein product: CASSEWRGSGLGADTQYF.

Ten or more counts support this clone. This chain links TRBV18 with TRBJ1-1, with D possibly being TRBD1 (5 bases). The CDR3 is 14 residues long. V gave up 5 bases and J gave up 0 bases, with 10 bases separating them. The germline V gene encodes CDR1 KGHSH and CDR2 LQKENI. CDR3 in DNA: TGTGCCAGCTCAGCTGCAGGGCTGAACACTGAAGCTTTCTTT. This translates into CASSAAGLNTEAFF. The full variable domain, rest sourced from reference TRBV18 and TRBJ1-1, is NAGVMQNPRHLVRRRGQEARLRCSPMKGHSHVYWYRQLPEEGLKFMVYLQKENIIDESGMPKERFSAEFPKEGPSILRIQQVVRGDSAAYFCASSAAGLNTEAFFGQGTRLTVV.

The sample holds one count of this clone. The chain combines TRBV19 with TRBJ1-2; no clear D. Germline CDR1 LNHDA, CDR2 SQIVND (reference sequence). Trimming cost V 3 bases and J 8 bases, with 10 bases left between them. This CDR3 has 12 amino acids. The CDR3 here is CASSISAWGYTF. The CDR3 DNA reads as TGTGCCAGTAGTATTTCAGCTTGGGGCTACACCTTC. The complete variable domain, with remaining parts taken from reference TRBV19 and TRBJ1-2, reads DGGITQSPKYLFRKEGQNVTLSCEQNLNHDAMYWYRQDPGQGLRLIYYSQIVNDFQKGDIAEGYSVSREKKESFPLTVTSAQKNPTAFYLCASSISAWGYTFGSGTRLTVV.

This clone came up many times. The rearrangement uses TRBV6-2 or TRBV6-3 and TRBJ2-3, with 14 bases fitting TRBD2. The CDR3 is 17 amino acids. V was pared by 6 bases and J by 1 base, with 6 bases of the junction left unmatched. Germline CDR1 reads MNHEY; CDR2 reads SVGEGT. CDR3 bases: TGTGCCAGCAGCTATCCGGGACTAGCGGGGGGCACAGATACGCAGTATTTT. This sequence encodes CASSYPGLAGGTDTQYF.